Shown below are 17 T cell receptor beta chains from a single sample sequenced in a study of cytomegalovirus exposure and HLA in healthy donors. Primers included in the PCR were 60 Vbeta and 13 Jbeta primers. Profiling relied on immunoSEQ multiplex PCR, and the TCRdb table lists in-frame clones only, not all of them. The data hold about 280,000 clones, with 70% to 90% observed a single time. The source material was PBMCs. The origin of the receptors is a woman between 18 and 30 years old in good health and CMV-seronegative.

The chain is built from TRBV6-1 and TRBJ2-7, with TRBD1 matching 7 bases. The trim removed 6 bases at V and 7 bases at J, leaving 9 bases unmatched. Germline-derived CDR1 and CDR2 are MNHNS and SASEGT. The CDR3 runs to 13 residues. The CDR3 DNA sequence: TGTGCCAGCAGAGACAGGGTGCCCGAGGAGCAGTACTTC. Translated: CASRDRVPEEQYF.

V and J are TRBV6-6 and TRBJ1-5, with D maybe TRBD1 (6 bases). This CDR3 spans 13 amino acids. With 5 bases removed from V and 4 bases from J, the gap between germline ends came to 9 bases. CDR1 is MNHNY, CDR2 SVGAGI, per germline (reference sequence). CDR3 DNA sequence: TGTGCCAGCAGTCAGGGGTCAAATCAGCCCCAGCATTTT. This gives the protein CASSQGSNQPQHF.

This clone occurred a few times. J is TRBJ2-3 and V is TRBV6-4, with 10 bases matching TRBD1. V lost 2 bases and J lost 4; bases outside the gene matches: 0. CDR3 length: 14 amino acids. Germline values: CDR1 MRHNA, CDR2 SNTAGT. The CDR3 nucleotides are TGTGCCAGCAGTGACGGACAGGGGGCAGATACGCAGTATTTT. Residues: CASSDGQGADTQYF.

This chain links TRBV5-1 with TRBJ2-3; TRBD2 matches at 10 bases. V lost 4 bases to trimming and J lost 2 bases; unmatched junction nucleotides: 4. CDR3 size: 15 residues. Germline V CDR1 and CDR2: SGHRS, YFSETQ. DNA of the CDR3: TGCGCCAGCAGCGCTAGCGGGGGCGTCACAGATACGCAGTATTTT. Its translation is CASSASGGVTDTQYF.

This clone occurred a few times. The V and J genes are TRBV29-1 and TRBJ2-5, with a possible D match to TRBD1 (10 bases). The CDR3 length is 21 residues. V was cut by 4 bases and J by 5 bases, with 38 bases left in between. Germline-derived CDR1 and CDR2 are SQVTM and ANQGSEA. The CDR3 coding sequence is TGCAGCGTTGGGCTCCGGGACAGGGGAGATCTAGGGACTAGCAGAATGGAGACCCAGTACTTC. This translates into CSVGLRDRGDLGTSRMETQYF.

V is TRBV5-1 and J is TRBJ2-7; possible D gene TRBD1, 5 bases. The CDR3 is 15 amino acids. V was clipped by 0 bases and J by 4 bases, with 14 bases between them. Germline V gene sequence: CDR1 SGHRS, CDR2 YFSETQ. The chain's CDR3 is CASSLAATVGYEQYF. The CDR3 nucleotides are TGCGCCAGCAGCTTGGCCGCGACAGTGGGATACGAGCAGTACTTC. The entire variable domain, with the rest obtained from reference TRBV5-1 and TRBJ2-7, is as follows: KAGVTQTPRYLIKTRGQQVTLSCSPISGHRSVSWYQQTPGQGLQFLFEYFSETQRNKGNFPGRFSGRQFSNSRSEMNVSTLELGDSALYLCASSLAATVGYEQYFGPGTRLTVT.

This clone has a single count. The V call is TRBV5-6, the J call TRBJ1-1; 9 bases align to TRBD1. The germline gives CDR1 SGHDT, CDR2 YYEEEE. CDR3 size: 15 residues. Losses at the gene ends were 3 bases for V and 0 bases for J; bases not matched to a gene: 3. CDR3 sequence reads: CASSSWDRVNTEAFF. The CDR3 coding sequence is TGTGCCAGCAGCTCCTGGGACAGGGTGAACACTGAAGCTTTCTTT.

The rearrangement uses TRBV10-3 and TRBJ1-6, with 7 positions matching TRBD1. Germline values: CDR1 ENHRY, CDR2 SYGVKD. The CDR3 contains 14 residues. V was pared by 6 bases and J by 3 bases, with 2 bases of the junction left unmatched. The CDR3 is CAISRDSYNSPLHF. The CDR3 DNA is TGTGCCATCAGCCGGGACAGCTATAATTCACCCCTCCACTTT.

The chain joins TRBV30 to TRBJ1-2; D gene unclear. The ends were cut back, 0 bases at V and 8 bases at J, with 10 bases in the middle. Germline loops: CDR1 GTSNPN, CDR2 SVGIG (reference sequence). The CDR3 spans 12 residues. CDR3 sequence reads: CAWSVQPLGYTF. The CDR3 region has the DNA TGTGCCTGGAGTGTACAGCCGTTGGGCTACACCTTC.

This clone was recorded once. The CDR3 DNA is TGTGCCAGCAGCCCGACTAGCGGGGGGGGTGACTACAATGAGCAGTTCTTC. It yields the protein CASSPTSGGGDYNEQFF. V and J are TRBV27 and TRBJ2-1; 14 nucleotides match TRBD2. This CDR3 contains 17 residues. From germline, CDR1 is MNHEY and CDR2 SMNVEV (reference sequence). V was pared by 6 bases and J by 3 bases, with 7 bases of the junction left unmatched.

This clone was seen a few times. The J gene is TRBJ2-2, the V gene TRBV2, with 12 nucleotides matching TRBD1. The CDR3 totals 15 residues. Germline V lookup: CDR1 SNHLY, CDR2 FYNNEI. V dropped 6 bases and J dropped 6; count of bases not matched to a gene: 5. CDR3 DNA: TGTGCCAGCAGGGGACAGGGGGCGTTCGCCGGGGAGCTGTTTTTT. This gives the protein CASRGQGAFAGELFF.

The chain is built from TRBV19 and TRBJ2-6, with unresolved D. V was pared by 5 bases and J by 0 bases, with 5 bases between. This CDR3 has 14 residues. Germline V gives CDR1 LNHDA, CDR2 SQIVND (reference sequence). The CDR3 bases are TGTGCCAGTAGTGTATACTCTGGGGCCAACGTCCTGACTTTC. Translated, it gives CASSVYSGANVLTF.

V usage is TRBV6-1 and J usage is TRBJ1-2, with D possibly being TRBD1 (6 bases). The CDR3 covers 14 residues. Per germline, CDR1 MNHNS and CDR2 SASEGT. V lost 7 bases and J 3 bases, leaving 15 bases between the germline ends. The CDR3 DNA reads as TGTGCCAGCATTGGGCCAGGGGCCCACTATGGCTACACCTTC. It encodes CASIGPGAHYGYTF.

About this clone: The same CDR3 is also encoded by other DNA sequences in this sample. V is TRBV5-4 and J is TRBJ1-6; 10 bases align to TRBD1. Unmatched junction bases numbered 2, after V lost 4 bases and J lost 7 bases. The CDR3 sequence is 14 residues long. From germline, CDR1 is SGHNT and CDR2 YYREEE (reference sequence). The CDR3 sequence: CASSLGQGNSPLHF. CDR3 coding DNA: TGTGCCAGCAGCCTGGGACAGGGGAATTCACCCCTCCACTTT.

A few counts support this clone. The CDR3 here is CASSRGGGGLGEETQYF. DNA of the CDR3: TGTGCCAGCAGCCGTGGAGGAGGAGGGCTGGGGGAGGAGACCCAGTACTTC. The chain joins TRBV5-4 to TRBJ2-5, with D perhaps TRBD2 (6 bases). The CDR3 totals 17 residues. Per germline, CDR1 SGHNT and CDR2 YYREEE (reference sequence). V gave up 4 bases and J gave up 5 bases, with 24 bases separating them.

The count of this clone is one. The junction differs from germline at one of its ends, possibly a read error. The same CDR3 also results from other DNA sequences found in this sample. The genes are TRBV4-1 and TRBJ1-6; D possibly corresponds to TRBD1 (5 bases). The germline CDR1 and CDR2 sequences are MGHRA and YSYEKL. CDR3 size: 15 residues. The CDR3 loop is CASGRGTTYNSPLHF. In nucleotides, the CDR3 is TGCGCCAGCGGGCGGGGGACTACCTATAATTCCCCCCTCCACTTT.

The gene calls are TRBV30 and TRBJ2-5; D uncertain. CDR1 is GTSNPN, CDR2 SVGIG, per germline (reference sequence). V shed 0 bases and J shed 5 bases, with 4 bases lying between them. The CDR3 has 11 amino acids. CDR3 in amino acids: CAWSVLETQYF. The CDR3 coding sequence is TGTGCCTGGAGTGTACTGGAGACCCAGTACTTC. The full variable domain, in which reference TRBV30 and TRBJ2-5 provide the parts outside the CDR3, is SQTIHQWPATLVQPVGSPLSLECTVEGTSNPNLYWYRQAAGRGLQLLFYSVGIGQISSEVPQNLSASRPQDRQFILSSKKLLLSDSGFYLCAWSVLETQYFGPGTRLLVL.